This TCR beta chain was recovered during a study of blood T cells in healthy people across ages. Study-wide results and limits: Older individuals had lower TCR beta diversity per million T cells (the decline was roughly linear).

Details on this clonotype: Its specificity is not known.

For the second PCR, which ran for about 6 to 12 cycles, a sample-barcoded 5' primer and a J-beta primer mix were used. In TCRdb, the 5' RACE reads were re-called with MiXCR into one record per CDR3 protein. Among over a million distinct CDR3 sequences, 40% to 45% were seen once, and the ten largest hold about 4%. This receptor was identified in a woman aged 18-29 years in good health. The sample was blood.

CDR3 loop: CASSLVGQGRYTQYF. In DNA form, the CDR3 reads TGTGCCAGCAGTTTAGTGGGACAGGGAAGGTATACGCAGTATTTT. V is TRBV27 and J is TRBJ2-3; 9 positions agree with TRBD1. This CDR3 is 15 amino acids long. The junction had 7 bases not matched to a gene; V was cut back by 2 bases and J by 7 bases. CDR1 is MNHEY, CDR2 SMNVEV, per germline (reference sequence).